This T cell receptor (beta chain) comes out of a study of monozygotic twins with inflammatory bowel disease. Per donor there was one draw, yielding a blood sample of 2.5 ml. Points from the study as a whole: Especially where disease activity was present, IBD patients had fewer clonotypes in common with others than healthy twins did. The analysis did not separate different T cell subtypes.

Concerning this clonotype itself: As yet, its antigen is unknown.

TCRdb reprocessed the 5' RACE reads; each CDR3 protein has one entry and no DNA is given. This table lists 150,000 or so distinct CDR3 sequences. CDR3 size: 15 residues. Sequencing was carried out using blood. This sequence joins TRBV12-3 or TRBV12-4 and TRBJ2-2. This TCR was sampled from a human donor with ulcerative colitis or Crohn's disease, or a healthy co-twin of an affected twin (not recorded which). The CDR3 spells CASSRVNANTGELFF.